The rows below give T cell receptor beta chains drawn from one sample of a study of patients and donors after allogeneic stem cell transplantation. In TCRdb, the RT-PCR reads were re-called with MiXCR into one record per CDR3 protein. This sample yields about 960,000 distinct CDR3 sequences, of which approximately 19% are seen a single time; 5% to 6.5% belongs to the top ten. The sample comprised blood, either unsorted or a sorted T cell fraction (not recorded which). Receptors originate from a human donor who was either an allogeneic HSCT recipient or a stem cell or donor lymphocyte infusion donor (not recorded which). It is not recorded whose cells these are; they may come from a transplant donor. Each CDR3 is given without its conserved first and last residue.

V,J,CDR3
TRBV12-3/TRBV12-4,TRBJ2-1,ASSSGHNEQF
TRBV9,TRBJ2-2,ASTVGGDRGRTGELF
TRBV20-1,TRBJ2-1,SASALAGRSSYNEQF
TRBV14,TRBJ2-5,ASSQAKLATGKETQY
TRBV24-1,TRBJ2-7,ATGQAAGEQY
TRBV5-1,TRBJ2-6,ASSLLGHSSGANVLT
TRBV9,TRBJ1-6,ASSVEGQGNSPLH
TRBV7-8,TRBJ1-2,ASSHDREGGYT
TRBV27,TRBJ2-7,ASSLIAGDEQY
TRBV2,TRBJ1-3,ASSERGAGNTIY
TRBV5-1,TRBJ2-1,ASSLYNPNEQF
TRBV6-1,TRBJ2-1,ASSLDVGSYNEQF
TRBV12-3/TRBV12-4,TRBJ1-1,ASSRDRAGRAEAF
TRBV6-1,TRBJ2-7,ASRGQGPGEQY
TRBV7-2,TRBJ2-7,ASTGGWDIYEQY
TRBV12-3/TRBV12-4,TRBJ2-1,ASSPLAGARNEQF
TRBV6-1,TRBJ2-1,AAGASSYNEQF
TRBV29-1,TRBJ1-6,SVGQGAKNSPLH
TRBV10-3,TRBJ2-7,AISSGQGFYEQY
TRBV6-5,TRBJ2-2,ASSYSPGAYTGELF
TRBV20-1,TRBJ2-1,SAKAGTRLREQF
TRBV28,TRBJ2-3,ASSFWDLGDTQY
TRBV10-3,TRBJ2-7,AIAGGQGPYEQY
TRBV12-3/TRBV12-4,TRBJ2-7,ASSYTSHEQY
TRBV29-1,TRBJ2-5,SVDRSETQY
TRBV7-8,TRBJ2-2,ASSSRAGGQTGELF
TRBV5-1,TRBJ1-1,ASSSAPDRGHTEAF
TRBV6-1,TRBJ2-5,ATVTSGTKETQY
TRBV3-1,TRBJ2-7,ASSQGGWLREDSYEQY
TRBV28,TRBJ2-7,ASSSEDYEQY
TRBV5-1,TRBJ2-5,ASSLEKGVGETQY
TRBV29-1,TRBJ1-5,SVAYSGSNQPQH
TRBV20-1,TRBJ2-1,SATITSGSYNEQF
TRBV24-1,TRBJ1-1,ATSSGVENTEAF
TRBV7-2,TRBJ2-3,ASSLGAGTDTQY